Following are 14 T cell receptor beta chains from one sample sequenced in a study of vaccination and CD4 T cells after COVID-19. These TCRs' antigens remain unknown. The Oncomine TCR Beta short-read assay generated sequence data from the DNA of cultured CD4+ T cells. TCRdb used MiXCR to reprocess the PCR reads, holding one entry per CDR3 protein. The sample lists thousands of distinct CDR3 sequences, about 41% occurring once. Treatment indicated: 10-day PBMC culture with coronavirus spike peptide pools or control peptides (ViraFEST assay). Collection of the unexposed donor's CD4+ T cells took place before the COVID-19 pandemic (2011-2018). The material sequenced was CD4+ T cells from blood, cultured in vitro. All receptors derive from a human donor in good health.

This clonotype was observed a handful of times. This rearrangement joins TRBV7-9 to TRBJ2-7, with 8 positions matching TRBD1. Germline CDR1 SEHNR, CDR2 FQNEAQ (reference sequence). J lost 11 bases, V lost 5 bases, and 5 bases had no gene match. The CDR3 spans 11 residues. CDR3 sequence reads: CASSKKQGEYF. CDR3 coding DNA: TGTGCCAGCAGCAAAAAACAGGGGGAGTACTTC.

The chain recombines TRBV29-1 with TRBJ1-1, with D possibly matching TRBD1 (5 bases). The V gene lost 7 bases and the J gene lost 1 base, with 22 bases spanning the gap. CDR1 is SQVTM and CDR2 is ANQGSEA in the germline V gene. The length of the CDR3 is 16 residues. CDR3 DNA: TGCAGCGCCGATCCGAGGGGCCAGGGTTCGAACACTGAAGCTTTCTTT. Amino acid sequence: CSADPRGQGSNTEAFF.

This clonotype showed up just a few times. The V and J genes are TRBV11-2 and TRBJ1-1, with D unclear. Germline V CDR1 and CDR2: SGHAT, FQNNGV. This CDR3 has 12 amino acids. Trimming cost V 7 bases and J 8 bases, with 14 bases left between them. The DNA of the CDR3 is TGTGCCAGCACCAGAGGAGCTACCGAAGCTTTCTTT. It yields the protein CASTRGATEAFF.

This clonotype occurred a few times. The chain has TRBV29-1 and TRBJ1-2, with 10 bases aligning to TRBD1. Germline CDR1 SQVTM, CDR2 ANQGSEA. The CDR3 runs 13 residues. The trim removed 6 bases at V and 4 bases at J, leaving 5 bases unmatched. The CDR3 sequence is CSVETGGAYGYTF. The CDR3 DNA is TGCAGCGTAGAGACAGGGGGCGCCTATGGCTACACCTTC.

In regard to this clonotype: The germline gene is not matched at one end of the junction; a read error may be the cause. The chain links TRBV12-3 or TRBV12-4 to TRBJ1-6, with D possibly being TRBD1 (5 bases). CDR3 size: 13 residues. The CDR3 region is CASSFSGNSPLHF. The CDR3 bases are TGCGCCAGCAGTTTCTCAGGGAATTCACCCCTCCACTTT.

The sample holds a few counts of this clonotype. V usage is TRBV6-1 and J usage is TRBJ1-5, with a tentative D call TRBD1 (6 bases). Germline CDR1 reads MNHNS; CDR2 reads SASEGT. The CDR3 loop spans 17 amino acids. V gave up 6 bases and J gave up 3 bases, with 21 bases separating them. Here the CDR3 DNA reads TGTGCCAGCAGCGGGGGGTTTATGGGGGGCAACAATCAGCCCCAGCATTTT. It yields the protein CASSGGFMGGNNQPQHF.

The chain couples TRBV10-3 to TRBJ1-2; D perhaps matches TRBD1 (6 bases). Looked up from germline, CDR1 is ENHRY and CDR2 is SYGVKD. V gave up 4 bases and J gave up 0 bases, with 15 bases separating them. The CDR3 consists of 16 residues. The CDR3, as DNA: TGTGCCATCAGTGGTGGGGGGCCCAAAGCTAACTATGGCTACACCTTC. Encoded protein: CAISGGGPKANYGYTF.

The chain links TRBV6-1 to TRBJ2-7; D may correspond to TRBD1 or TRBD2 (6 bases each). Trimming took off 8 bases at V and 7 bases at J, with 18 bases between the two ends. Germline CDR1 reads MNHNS; CDR2 reads SASEGT. The CDR3 length is 13 residues. Here the CDR3 DNA reads TGTGCCAGCGGAGGGGGGCAATTGGGGGAGCAGTACTTC. It yields the protein CASGGGQLGEQYF.

V and J are TRBV27 and TRBJ1-6, with no clear D. The CDR3 is 13 amino acids. CDR1 and CDR2 from the germline V gene are MNHEY and SMNVEV (reference sequence). V gave up 2 bases and J gave up 5 bases, with 4 bases separating them. The CDR3: CASSLGHNSPLHF. The CDR3 nucleotides are TGTGCCAGCAGTTTAGGGCATAATTCACCCCTCCACTTT.

The chain has TRBV20-1 and TRBJ1-1; 7 bases map to TRBD1. Unmatched junction bases numbered 10, after V lost 5 bases and J lost 1 base. There are 15 residues in the CDR3. Per the germline V gene, CDR1 is DFQATT and CDR2 is SNEGSKA (reference sequence). The CDR3 protein is CSALPWTGGNTEAFF. DNA for the CDR3: TGCAGTGCTCTTCCCTGGACAGGAGGGAACACTGAAGCTTTCTTT.

V and J are TRBV20-1 and TRBJ1-2; unclear D gene. V was shortened by 4 bases and J by 0 bases, with 9 bases between the two germline ends. Looked up from germline, CDR1 is DFQATT and CDR2 is SNEGSKA (reference sequence). This CDR3 has 13 amino acids. The CDR3 bases are TGCAGTGCTAAAGGGCAGTCTAACTATGGCTACACCTTC. It encodes CSAKGQSNYGYTF.

CDR3 bases: TGTGCCAGCAGCGCCGACCTTCAGCCCCAGCATTTT. It is translated as CASSADLQPQHF. This chain links TRBV7-9 with TRBJ1-5, with unresolved D. CDR3 size: 12 residues. Per germline, CDR1 SEHNR and CDR2 FQNEAQ (reference sequence). Trimming took 5 bases from V and 6 from J, leaving 8 bases between them.

V is TRBV12-3 or TRBV12-4 and J is TRBJ1-1; no firm D call. V lost 3 bases to trimming and J lost 4 bases, with 3 bases between them. The CDR3 is made up of 11 amino acids. The CDR3 loop reads CASSFPTEAFF. In DNA, the CDR3 is TGTGCCAGCAGTTTCCCCACTGAAGCTTTCTTT.

The rearrangement links TRBV6-1 to TRBJ1-1; possibly TRBD1 for D (6 bases). CDR3 length: 12 residues. V was trimmed by 5 bases and J by 4 bases, leaving 8 bases between them. Germline V gives CDR1 MNHNS, CDR2 SASEGT. CDR3 sequence reads: CASSTGITEAFF. The CDR3 DNA is TGTGCCAGCAGTACAGGGATCACTGAAGCTTTCTTT.